Listed below are T cell receptor beta chains from one sample, sequenced in a study of chemoradiotherapy in HPV16-positive cancers. Clones were read by immunoSEQ multiplex PCR, and TCRdb kept only the in-frame ones, dropping some. This table holds 5,000 or so clones, 85% to 95% found once. Specimen collection occurred from a patient who underwent chemoradiotherapy. Receptors originate from a human donor with HPV-associated anogenital cancer. CDR3s include the opening cysteine and the closing phenylalanine or tryptophan. D genes are given only for firm matches. Part of the rows lack a size; the others show once, few, many or a class for expanded clones.

cdr3_length d_call j_call v_call clone_size cdr3_nt cdr3_aa
14 NA TRBJ2-7 TRBV4-2 NA TGTGCCAGCAGCCAACTAGACCAGGGGCTCGAGCAGTACTTC CASSQLDQGLEQYF
17 TRBD2 TRBJ2-1 TRBV5-6 NA TGTGCCAGCAGCCAAATCATCCCTAGCGGGGGCTACAATGAGCAGTTCTTC CASSQIIPSGGYNEQFF
14 TRBD2 TRBJ2-1 TRBV5-5 NA TGTGCCAGCAGCTTCGGCGGGGGGGTGGATGAGCAGTTCTTC CASSFGGGVDEQFF
13 TRBD1 TRBJ2-7 TRBV5-5 NA TGTGCCAGCAGCCCGGGACAGACCTACGAGCAGTACTTC CASSPGQTYEQYF
13 NA TRBJ2-7 TRBV27 NA TGTGCCAGCAGCCTTTTAGGGGCCTACGAGCAGTACTTC CASSLLGAYEQYF
11 NA TRBJ2-5 TRBV27 NA TGTGCCAGCAGTTCTTCAGAGACCCAGTACTTC CASSSSETQYF
13 TRBD1 TRBJ1-2 TRBV11-2 NA TGTGCCAGCAGCTTAGTAGGGACAGGGGTGAACACCTTC CASSLVGTGVNTF
16 NA TRBJ1-1 TRBV7-8 NA TGTGCCAGCAGCTTAGCTAAGACAGCTATGAACACTGAAGCTTTCTTT CASSLAKTAMNTEAFF
16 NA TRBJ2-1 TRBV7-9 NA TGTGCCAGCAGCGCGCGTGCCGGGACTTACTACAATGAGCAGTTCTTC CASSARAGTYYNEQFF
15 NA TRBJ1-5 TRBV7-2 NA TGTGCCAGCAGCTGGGGGGACGTCTTCAATCAGCCCCAGCATTTT CASSWGDVFNQPQHF
13 NA TRBJ2-7 TRBV5-1 NA TGCGCCAGCCGTCCCGGGACGGGCTACGAGCAGTACTTC CASRPGTGYEQYF
12 TRBD1 TRBJ2-1 TRBV5-4 NA TGTGCCAGCAGCTTCGGGACAGGGGAGCAGTTCTTC CASSFGTGEQFF
16 NA TRBJ2-2 TRBV2 NA TGTGCCAGCAGTCTTCTCGGGGGGCCGAACACCGGGGAGCTGTTTTTT CASSLLGGPNTGELFF
14 NA TRBJ2-7 TRBV5-4 NA TGTGCCAGCAGCTTGGCCGGGGCCCAATACGAGCAGTACTTC CASSLAGAQYEQYF
13 NA TRBJ1-1 TRBV6-1 NA TGTGCCAGCAGGAGCGACAGAGACACTGAAGCTTTCTTT CASRSDRDTEAFF
12 NA TRBJ1-2 TRBV14 NA TGTGCCAGCAGCCAAGGGGTCTATGGCTACACCTTC CASSQGVYGYTF
13 NA TRBJ1-1 TRBV7-9 NA TGTGCCAGCAGCTTGGCCTGGAACACTGAAGCTTTCTTT CASSLAWNTEAFF
16 TRBD2 TRBJ2-3 TRBV7-2 NA TGTGCCAGCAGCTCTAGCGGGGGCTCTAGCACAGATACGCAGTATTTT CASSSSGGSSTDTQYF
14 NA TRBJ1-2 TRBV9 NA TGTGCCAGCAGCGACATGAGGGCTAACTATGGCTACACCTTC CASSDMRANYGYTF
15 TRBD2 TRBJ2-1 TRBV7-2 NA TGTGCCAGCAGCTTAGGGGGACTAGCGGGGGGTCAGCAGTTCTTC CASSLGGLAGGQQFF
16 NA TRBJ1-3 TRBV25-1 once TGTGCCAGCAGTGAGTCCCCCCGCGGGGTAGGAAACACCATATATTTT CASSESPRGVGNTIYF
16 NA TRBJ1-1 TRBV13 few TGTGCCAGCAGCTTAGGCCTCTGGGGGCCGAACACTGAAGCTTTCTTT CASSLGLWGPNTEAFF
13 NA TRBJ1-4 TRBV14 NA TGTGCCAGCAGCCAAGATACGAGGGAAAAACTGTTTTTT CASSQDTREKLFF
15 TRBD2 TRBJ2-1 TRBV30 NA TGTGCCTGGAGTTACACCGGGACTAGCGGGAATGAGCAGTTCTTC CAWSYTGTSGNEQFF
16 NA TRBJ2-7 TRBV4-1 NA TGCGCCAGCAGCCAAGATCAGGTGGGGGTCTCCTACGAGCAGTACTTC CASSQDQVGVSYEQYF
16 NA TRBJ1-4 TRBV5-1 NA TGCGCCAGCAGCTTGGGGGTGAGAGCAACTAATGAAAAACTGTTTTTT CASSLGVRATNEKLFF
15 NA TRBJ1-3 TRBV28 NA TGTGCCAGCAGCTCTCAAAAGGGTCCTGGAAACACCATATATTTT CASSSQKGPGNTIYF
16 TRBD1 TRBJ1-6 TRBV5-1 NA TGCGCCAGCAGCTTGGGGGACAGGGCCTATAATTCACCCCTCCACTTT CASSLGDRAYNSPLHF
13 TRBD1 TRBJ2-7 TRBV19 NA TGTGCCACCGAAGGACAGGGGCCTTACGAGCAGTACTTC CATEGQGPYEQYF
15 NA TRBJ2-7 TRBV6-1 NA TGTGCCAGCAGTGAAGTCGGGACGGAGACGGGAGAGCAGTACTTC CASSEVGTETGEQYF
17 TRBD2 TRBJ2-3 TRBV4-1 NA TGCGCCAGCAGCCCCCGCCCAGCGGGGGGGCTGACAGATACGCAGTATTTT CASSPRPAGGLTDTQYF
15 TRBD2 TRBJ2-5 TRBV27 once TGTGCCAGCACCCCTCTGACGGGGGGGCCGAAGACCCAGTACTTC CASTPLTGGPKTQYF